This T cell receptor (beta chain) was profiled in a study of circulating tumor DNA in untreated peripheral T-cell lymphoma (dated by TCRdb to 2020 to 2023). As concerns this clone: Its binding antigen is unknown. Base qualities are not at hand, and no much larger clone is one base apart.

The CDR3, from cysteine to phenylalanine, totals 15 residues. Only the CDR3 region is kept as DNA, spanning 45 bases read in frame from base 1. The CDR1 and CDR2 encoded by the germline V gene are MNHGY and SAAAGT. The V end gives up 8 bases and the J end 4 bases, leaving 10 bases in the junction not matched to a gene. To identify tumor-specific TCR clonotypes, tumor tissue taken at baseline, before any treatment, was sequenced. The study used next-generation sequencing of T-cell receptor sequences to monitor peripheral T-cell lymphoma patients receiving frontline treatment on a trial. Receptor amplification or capture employed the immunoSEQ multiplex PCR assay. In TCRdb, the immuneACCESS table is reduced to in-frame sequences with V and J assigned. These tables do not hold every clone; where another copy was compared, an unresolved V gene accounts for under half, and the others remain unexplained. Counted in this sample were about 10,000 clones; approximately 76% of them appeared once. The ten largest make up 25% to 40% of the sample.

General study outcomes and caveats: Tumor-specific clonotypes were found in 76% of patients, coming from over 85% of baseline tissues and approximately 61% of baseline serum samples.

Sequences were obtained from tumor tissue. The sequence joins TRBV6-8 to TRBJ2-1, with 8 central nucleotides matching TRBD2. The sequence derives from a human donor with peripheral T-cell lymphoma. The sequence in DNA is TGTGCCAGCGCCTTCTCGGGGGGGCCTTACAATGAGCAGTTCTTC. It translates as CASAFSGGPYNEQFF.